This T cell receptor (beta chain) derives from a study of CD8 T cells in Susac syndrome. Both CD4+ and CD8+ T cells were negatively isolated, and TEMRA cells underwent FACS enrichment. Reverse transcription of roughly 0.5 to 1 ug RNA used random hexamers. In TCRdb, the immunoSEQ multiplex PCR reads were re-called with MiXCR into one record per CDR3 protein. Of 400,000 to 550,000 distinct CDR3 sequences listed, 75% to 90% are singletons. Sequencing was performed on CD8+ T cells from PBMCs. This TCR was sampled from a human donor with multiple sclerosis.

DNA of the CDR3: TGCGCCAGCAGCCAAACACGTAGCAATCAGCCCCAGCATTTT. Protein: CASSQTRSNQPQHF. The V gene is TRBV4-1, the J gene TRBJ1-5; D is ambiguous. The CDR3 covers 14 residues. The ends were cut back, 2 bases at V and 0 bases at J, with 5 bases in the middle. CDR1 is MGHRA and CDR2 is YSYEKL in the germline V gene.